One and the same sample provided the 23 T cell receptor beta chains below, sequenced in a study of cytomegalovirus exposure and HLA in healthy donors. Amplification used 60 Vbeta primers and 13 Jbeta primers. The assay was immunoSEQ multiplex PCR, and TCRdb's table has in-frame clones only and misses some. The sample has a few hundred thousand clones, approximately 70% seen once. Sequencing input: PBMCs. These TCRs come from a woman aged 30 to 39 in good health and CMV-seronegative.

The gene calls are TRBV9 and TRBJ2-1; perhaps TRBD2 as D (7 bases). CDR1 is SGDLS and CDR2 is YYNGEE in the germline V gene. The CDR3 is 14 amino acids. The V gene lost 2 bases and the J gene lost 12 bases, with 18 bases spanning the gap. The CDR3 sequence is CASSVRGGPSSQFF. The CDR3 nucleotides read TGTGCCAGCAGCGTTCGCGGGGGCCCTTCGTCGCAGTTCTTC.

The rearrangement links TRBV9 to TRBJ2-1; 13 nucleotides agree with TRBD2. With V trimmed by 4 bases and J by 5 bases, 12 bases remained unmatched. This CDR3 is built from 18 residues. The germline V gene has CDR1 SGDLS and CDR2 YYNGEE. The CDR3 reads CASSPGLAGVGINNEQFF. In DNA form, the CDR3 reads TGTGCCAGCAGCCCAGGACTAGCGGGAGTGGGGATTAACAATGAGCAGTTCTTC.

The CDR3 nucleotides read TGTGCCACCAGCAGAGATTACGGAGCGGAGTTAGATACGCAGTATTTT. As protein: CATSRDYGAELDTQYF. The genes are TRBV15 and TRBJ2-3; perhaps TRBD2 as D (5 bases). The CDR3 extends over 16 amino acids. Trimming left V 0 bases short and J 5 bases short, with 15 bases between. Looked up from germline, CDR1 is LNHNV and CDR2 is YYDKDF (reference sequence).

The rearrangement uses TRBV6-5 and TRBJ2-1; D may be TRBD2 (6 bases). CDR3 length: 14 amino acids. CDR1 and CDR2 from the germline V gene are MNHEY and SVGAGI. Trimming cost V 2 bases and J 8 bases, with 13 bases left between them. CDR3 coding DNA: TGTGCCAGCAGTTACCCCCTAGCGTTGGATGAGCAGTTCTTC. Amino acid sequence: CASSYPLALDEQFF.

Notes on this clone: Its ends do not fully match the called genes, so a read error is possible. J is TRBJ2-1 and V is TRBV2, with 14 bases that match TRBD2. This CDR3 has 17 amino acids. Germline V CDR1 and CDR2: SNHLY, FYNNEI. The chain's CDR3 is CVSSESQGLAGDNEQFF. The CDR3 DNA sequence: TGTGTCAGCAGTGAATCCCAGGGACTAGCGGGAGACAATGAGCAGTTCTTC. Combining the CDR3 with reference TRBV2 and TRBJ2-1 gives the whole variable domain EPEVTQTPSHQVTQMGQEVILRCVPISNHLYFYWYRQILGQKVEFLVSFYNNEISEKSEIFDDQFSVERPDGSNFTLKIRSTKLEDSAMYFCVSSESQGLAGDNEQFFGPGTRLTVL.

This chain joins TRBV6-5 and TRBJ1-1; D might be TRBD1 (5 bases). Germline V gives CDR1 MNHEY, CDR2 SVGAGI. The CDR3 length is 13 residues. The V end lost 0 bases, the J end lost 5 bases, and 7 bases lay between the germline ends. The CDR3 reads CASSYSGQTEAFF. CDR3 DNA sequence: TGTGCCAGCAGTTACTCGGGGCAGACTGAAGCTTTCTTT.

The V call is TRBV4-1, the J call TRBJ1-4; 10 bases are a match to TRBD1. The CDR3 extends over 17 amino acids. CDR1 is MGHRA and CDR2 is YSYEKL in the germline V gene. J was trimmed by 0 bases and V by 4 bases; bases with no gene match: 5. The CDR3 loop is CASSLGQGPATNEKLFF. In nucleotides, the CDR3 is TGCGCCAGCAGCCTGGGACAGGGGCCAGCAACTAATGAAAAACTGTTTTTT.

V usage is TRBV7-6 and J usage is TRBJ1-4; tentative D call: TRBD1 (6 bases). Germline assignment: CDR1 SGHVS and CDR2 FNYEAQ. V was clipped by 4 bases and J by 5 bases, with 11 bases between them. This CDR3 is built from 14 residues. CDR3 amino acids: CASSSQGRNEKLFF. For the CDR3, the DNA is TGTGCCAGCAGCTCTCAGGGGCGCAATGAAAAACTGTTTTTT.

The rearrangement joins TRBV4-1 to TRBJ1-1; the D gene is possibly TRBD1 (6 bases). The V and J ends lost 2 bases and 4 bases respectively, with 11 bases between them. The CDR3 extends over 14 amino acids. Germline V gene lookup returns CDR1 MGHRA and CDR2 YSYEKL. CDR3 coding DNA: TGCGCCAGCAGCCAACTACAGGGCGCCACTGAAGCTTTCTTT. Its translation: CASSQLQGATEAFF.

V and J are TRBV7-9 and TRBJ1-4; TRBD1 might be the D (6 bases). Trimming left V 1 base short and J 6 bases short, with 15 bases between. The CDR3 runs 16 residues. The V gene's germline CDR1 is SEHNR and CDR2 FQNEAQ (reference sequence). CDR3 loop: CASSLVLGTLDEKLFF. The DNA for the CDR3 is TGTGCCAGCAGCTTAGTACTCGGGACATTAGATGAAAAACTGTTTTTT.

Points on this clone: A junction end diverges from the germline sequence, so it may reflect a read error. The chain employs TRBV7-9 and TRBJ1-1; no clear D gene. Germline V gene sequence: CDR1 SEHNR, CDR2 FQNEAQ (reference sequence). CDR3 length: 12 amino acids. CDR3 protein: CSSSRGDTEAFF. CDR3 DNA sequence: TGTTCCAGCAGCCGAGGTGACACTGAAGCTTTCTTT.

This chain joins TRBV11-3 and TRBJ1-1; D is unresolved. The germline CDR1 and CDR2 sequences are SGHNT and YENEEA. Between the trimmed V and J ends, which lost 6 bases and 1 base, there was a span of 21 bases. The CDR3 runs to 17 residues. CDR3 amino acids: CASRRVEGSYGNTEAFF. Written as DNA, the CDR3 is TGTGCCAGCAGAAGGGTGGAGGGATCTTATGGGAACACTGAAGCTTTCTTT.

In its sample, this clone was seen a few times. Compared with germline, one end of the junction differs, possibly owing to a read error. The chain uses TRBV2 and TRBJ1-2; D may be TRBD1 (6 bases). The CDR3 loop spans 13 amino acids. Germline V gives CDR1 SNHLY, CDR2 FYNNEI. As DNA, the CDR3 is TGTGCCAGCAGTTCACGACAGGTGCGAGGCTGCACCTTC. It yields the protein CASSSRQVRGCTF.

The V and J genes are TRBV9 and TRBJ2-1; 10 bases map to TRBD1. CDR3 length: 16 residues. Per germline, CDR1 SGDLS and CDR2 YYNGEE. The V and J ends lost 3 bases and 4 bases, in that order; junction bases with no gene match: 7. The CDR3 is CASSAGTGDLYNEQFF. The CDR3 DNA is TGTGCCAGCAGCGCCGGGACAGGGGACTTGTACAATGAGCAGTTCTTC.

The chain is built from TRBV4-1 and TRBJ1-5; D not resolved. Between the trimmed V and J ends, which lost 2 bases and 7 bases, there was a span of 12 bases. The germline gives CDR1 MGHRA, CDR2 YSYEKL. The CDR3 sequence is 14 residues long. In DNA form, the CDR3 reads TGCGCCAGCAGCCAATTCGGGTTACGACAGCCCCAGCATTTT. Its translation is CASSQFGLRQPQHF.

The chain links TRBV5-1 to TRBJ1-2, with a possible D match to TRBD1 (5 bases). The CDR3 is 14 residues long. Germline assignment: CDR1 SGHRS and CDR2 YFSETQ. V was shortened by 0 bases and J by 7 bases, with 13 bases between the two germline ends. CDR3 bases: TGCGCCAGCAGCTTGGGGCAGGGCAAGCGTGGCTACACCTTC. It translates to CASSLGQGKRGYTF.

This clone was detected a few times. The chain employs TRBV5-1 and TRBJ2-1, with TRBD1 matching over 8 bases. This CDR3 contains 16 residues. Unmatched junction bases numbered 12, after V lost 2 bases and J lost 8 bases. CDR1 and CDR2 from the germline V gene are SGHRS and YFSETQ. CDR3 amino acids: CASSFVGQGISDEQFF. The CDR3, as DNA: TGCGCCAGCAGCTTTGTCGGACAGGGAATTTCGGATGAGCAGTTCTTC. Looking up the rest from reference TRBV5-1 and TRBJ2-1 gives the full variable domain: KAGVTQTPRYLIKTRGQQVTLSCSPISGHRSVSWYQQTPGQGLQFLFEYFSETQRNKGNFPGRFSGRQFSNSRSEMNVSTLELGDSALYLCASSFVGQGISDEQFFGPGTRLTVL.

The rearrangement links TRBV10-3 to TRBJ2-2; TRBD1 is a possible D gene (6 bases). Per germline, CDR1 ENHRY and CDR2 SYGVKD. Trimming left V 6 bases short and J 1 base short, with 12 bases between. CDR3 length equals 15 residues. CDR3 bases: TGTGCCATCAGGGAAACGGGACAGAACACCGGGGAGCTGTTTTTT. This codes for CAIRETGQNTGELFF.

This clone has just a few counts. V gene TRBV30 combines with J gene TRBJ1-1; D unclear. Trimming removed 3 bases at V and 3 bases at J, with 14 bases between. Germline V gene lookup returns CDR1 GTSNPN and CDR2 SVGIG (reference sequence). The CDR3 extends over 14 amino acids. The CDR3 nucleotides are TGTGCCTGGAGCGAGCTCTCGGTCGACACTGAAGCTTTCTTT. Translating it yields CAWSELSVDTEAFF.

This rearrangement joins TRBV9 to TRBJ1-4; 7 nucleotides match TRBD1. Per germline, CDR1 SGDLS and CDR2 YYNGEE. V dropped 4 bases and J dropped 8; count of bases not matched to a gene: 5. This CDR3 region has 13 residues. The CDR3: CASSPRTGEKLFF. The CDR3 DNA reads TGTGCCAGCAGCCCCCGGACAGGAGAAAAACTGTTTTTT. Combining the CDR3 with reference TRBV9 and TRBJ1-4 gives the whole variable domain DSGVTQTPKHLITATGQRVTLRCSPRSGDLSVYWYQQSLDQGLQFLIQYYNGEERAKGNILERFSAQQFPDLHSELNLSSLELGDSALYFCASSPRTGEKLFFGSGTQLSVL.

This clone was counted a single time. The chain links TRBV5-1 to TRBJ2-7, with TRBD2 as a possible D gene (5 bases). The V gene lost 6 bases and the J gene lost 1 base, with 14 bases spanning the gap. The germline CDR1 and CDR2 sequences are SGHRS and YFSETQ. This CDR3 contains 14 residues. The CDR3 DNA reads TGCGCCAGCAAAGAGGGAGTCGGTTCCTACGAGCAGTACTTC. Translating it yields CASKEGVGSYEQYF.

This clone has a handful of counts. The CDR3 spells CSDLQGLDGYTF. The CDR3 DNA is TGCAGCGACCTTCAGGGCTTGGATGGCTACACCTTC. The chain couples TRBV29-1 to TRBJ1-2; possibly TRBD1 for D (5 bases). This CDR3 comprises 12 residues. Germline V gene sequence: CDR1 SQVTM, CDR2 ANQGSEA. Trimming left V 7 bases short and J 6 bases short, with 15 bases between.

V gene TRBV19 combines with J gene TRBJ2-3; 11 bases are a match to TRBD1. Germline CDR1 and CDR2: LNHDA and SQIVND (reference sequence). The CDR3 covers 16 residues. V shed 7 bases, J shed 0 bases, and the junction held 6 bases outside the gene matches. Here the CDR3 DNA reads TGTGCCAGTACCTGGACAGGGGGCATTAGCACAGATACGCAGTATTTT. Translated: CASTWTGGISTDTQYF. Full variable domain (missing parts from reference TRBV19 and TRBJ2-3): DGGITQSPKYLFRKEGQNVTLSCEQNLNHDAMYWYRQDPGQGLRLIYYSQIVNDFQKGDIAEGYSVSREKKESFPLTVTSAQKNPTAFYLCASTWTGGISTDTQYFGPGTRLTVL.